Listed here are 27 T cell receptor beta chains from one sample, sequenced in a study of blood T cell repertoires in COVID-19. TCRdb's copy holds only in-frame clones and misses some; the assay was immunoSEQ multiplex PCR. The sample has about 350,000 clones; approximately 88% are singletons. The material sequenced was peripheral blood. These receptors were obtained from a man aged 30 to 39 with COVID-19, enrolled during active disease.

This sequence joins TRBV19 and TRBJ2-7, with D perhaps TRBD1 (5 bases). Trimming stripped 5 bases from V and 1 base from J, with 12 bases between. This CDR3 contains 14 residues. CDR1 LNHDA and CDR2 SQIVND come from the germline V gene (reference sequence). CDR3 protein: CASSETGTSYEQYF. In DNA form, the CDR3 reads TGTGCCAGTAGTGAAACAGGAACTTCCTACGAGCAGTACTTC.

The V call is TRBV19, the J call TRBJ2-1, with no clear D. The V end lost 3 bases, the J end lost 1 base, and 7 bases lay between the germline ends. Germline CDR1 is LNHDA and CDR2 is SQIVND (reference sequence). This CDR3 comprises 14 residues. CDR3 nucleotide sequence: TGTGCCAGTAGTATGCAGATATCCTACAATGAGCAGTTCTTC. Protein: CASSMQISYNEQFF.

The CDR3 coding sequence is TGTGAAGGGGCTGGCTACACCTTC. Translation: CEGAGYTF. The J gene is TRBJ1-2, the V gene TRBV19; possibly TRBD1 for D (5 bases). Germline V lookup: CDR1 LNHDA, CDR2 SQIVND (reference sequence). The CDR3 totals 8 residues.

This chain joins TRBV7-3 and TRBJ1-1; 9 bases fit TRBD1. This CDR3 spans 15 amino acids. With 5 bases clipped from V and 0 bases from J, the junction kept 4 bases outside the gene matches. The germline V gene encodes CDR1 SGHTA and CDR2 FQGTGA. This chain's CDR3 is CASSKQGALNTEAFF. For the CDR3, the DNA is TGTGCCAGCAGCAAACAGGGGGCTTTGAACACTGAAGCTTTCTTT.

The V gene is TRBV2, the J gene TRBJ2-7; weak D call: TRBD1 (5 bases). Germline V gives CDR1 SNHLY, CDR2 FYNNEI. This CDR3 comprises 14 residues. Trimming left V 6 bases short and J 0 bases short, with 12 bases between. The CDR3 DNA reads as TGTGCCAGCAGCAGTGTACAGGACTCCTACGAGCAGTACTTC. It encodes CASSSVQDSYEQYF.

V gene TRBV24-1 combines with J gene TRBJ2-7, with TRBD2 matching over 8 bases. V trimming: 3 bases; J trimming: 2 bases; junction bases outside the gene matches: 2. From germline, CDR1 is KGHDR and CDR2 SFDVKD. CDR3 size: 14 residues. In nucleotides, the CDR3 is TGTGCCACCAGTGATGGTAGCGGGACCTACGAGCAGTACTTC. It specifies CATSDGSGTYEQYF.

This chain joins TRBV6-2 or TRBV6-3 and TRBJ2-3; TRBD2 might be the D (6 bases). Between the trimmed V and J ends, which lost 1 base and 10 bases, there was a span of 9 bases. This CDR3 comprises 12 residues. Germline CDR1 MNHEY, CDR2 SVGEGT. Here the CDR3 reads CASSYLGGSQYF. The CDR3 DNA reads as TGTGCCAGCAGTTACTTAGGAGGGTCGCAGTATTTT.

This CDR3 reads CASSYLRNQPQHF. CDR3 nucleotides: TGTGCCAGCAGTTACCTACGCAATCAGCCCCAGCATTTT. The chain recombines TRBV6-5 with TRBJ1-5; D gene uncertain. The germline V and J ends were trimmed by 2 bases and 2 bases, with 4 bases remaining between them. Per germline, CDR1 MNHEY and CDR2 SVGAGI. The CDR3 spans 13 residues.

The chain has TRBV6-2 or TRBV6-3 and TRBJ2-5, with TRBD2 as a possible D gene (7 bases). The CDR3 spans 15 residues. V dropped 4 bases and J dropped 8 bases, with 20 bases sitting between them. Looked up from germline, CDR1 is MNHEY and CDR2 is SVGEGT. CDR3 in amino acids: CASSSTGWGGITQYF. In DNA form, the CDR3 reads TGTGCCAGCAGTTCGACAGGCTGGGGGGGGATAACCCAGTACTTC.

This clone appeared a single time. This rearrangement joins TRBV18 to TRBJ2-3, with 12 positions matching TRBD2. Germline V CDR1 and CDR2: KGHSH, LQKENI. The CDR3 has 16 residues. J was trimmed by 3 bases and V by 4 bases; bases with no gene match: 5. In DNA, the CDR3 is TGTGCCAGCTCACAAATGACTAGCGGGAGTACAGATACGCAGTATTTT. It yields the protein CASSQMTSGSTDTQYF. The entire variable domain, with the rest obtained from reference TRBV18 and TRBJ2-3, is as follows: NAGVMQNPRHLVRRRGQEARLRCSPMKGHSHVYWYRQLPEEGLKFMVYLQKENIIDESGMPKERFSAEFPKEGPSILRIQQVVRGDSAAYFCASSQMTSGSTDTQYFGPGTRLTVL.

V gene TRBV27 combines with J gene TRBJ1-5, with 8 bases aligning to TRBD1. V trimming: 0 bases; J trimming: 2 bases; junction bases outside the gene matches: 3. Germline loops: CDR1 MNHEY, CDR2 SMNVEV (reference sequence). This CDR3 region has 16 residues. CDR3 sequence (DNA): TGTGCCAGCAGTTTATCCGGGACAGGAGGCAATCAGCCCCAGCATTTT. Its protein product is CASSLSGTGGNQPQHF.

The chain employs TRBV7-2 and TRBJ2-1; TRBD2 agrees at 8 bases. The CDR3 consists of 15 residues. V lost 1 base to trimming and J lost 7 bases; unmatched junction nucleotides: 6. Germline CDR1 reads SGHTA; CDR2 reads FQGNSA. The CDR3 nucleotides are TGTGCCAGCAGCTTAGTGCCAGCGGGAGTGAATGAGCAGTTCTTC. Protein: CASSLVPAGVNEQFF. Together with reference TRBV7-2 and TRBJ2-1, the CDR3 gives the full variable domain: GAGVSQSPSNKVTEKGKDVELRCDPISGHTALYWYRQSLGQGLEFLIYFQGNSAPDKSGLPSDRFSAERTGGSVSTLTIQRTQQEDSAVYLCASSLVPAGVNEQFFGPGTRLTVL.

This chain joins TRBV5-1 and TRBJ2-1; 12 positions match TRBD2. The CDR3 extends over 17 amino acids. Per the germline V gene, CDR1 is SGHRS and CDR2 is YFSETQ. The J segment lost 6 bases and the V segment lost 0 bases, leaving 7 bases of the junction unmatched. The CDR3 region is CASSLAQGLAGRNEQFF. The CDR3 bases are TGCGCCAGCAGCTTGGCCCAGGGACTAGCGGGCCGCAATGAGCAGTTCTTC.

The chain employs TRBV5-1 and TRBJ2-1; TRBD2 matches 12 bases. Germline loops: CDR1 SGHRS, CDR2 YFSETQ. There are 15 residues in the CDR3. V lost 5 bases to trimming and J lost 5 bases; unmatched junction nucleotides: 5. As DNA, the CDR3 is TGCGCCAGCAGTTCTAGGACTAGCGGGGACAATGAGCAGTTCTTC. Protein: CASSSRTSGDNEQFF. The full variable domain, in which reference TRBV5-1 and TRBJ2-1 provide the parts outside the CDR3, is KAGVTQTPRYLIKTRGQQVTLSCSPISGHRSVSWYQQTPGQGLQFLFEYFSETQRNKGNFPGRFSGRQFSNSRSEMNVSTLELGDSALYLCASSSRTSGDNEQFFGPGTRLTVL.

The rearrangement links TRBV6-6 to TRBJ2-2; TRBD2 is a possible D gene (6 bases). Germline V gene lookup returns CDR1 MNHNY and CDR2 SVGAGI (reference sequence). The CDR3 covers 15 residues. V lost 3 bases, J lost 5 bases, and 13 bases lay in between. CDR3 protein: CASSYPGENTGELFF. The CDR3 nucleotides read TGTGCCAGCAGTTATCCGGGAGAAAATACCGGGGAGCTGTTTTTT.

This clone came up a few times. This sequence joins TRBV4-3 and TRBJ1-5; D is ambiguous. This CDR3 comprises 15 residues. Deletions cut 1 base from V and 3 bases from J, with 10 bases between. CDR1 LGHNA and CDR2 YSLEER come from the germline V gene. CDR3 coding DNA: TGCGCCAGCAGCCAAGTTTGGTCTAACAATCAGCCCCAGCATTTT. This codes for CASSQVWSNNQPQHF.

The rearrangement uses TRBV19 and TRBJ2-2, with no clear D. Trimming removed 3 bases from V and 2 bases from J, with 7 bases in between. Germline CDR1 LNHDA, CDR2 SQIVND (reference sequence). This CDR3 comprises 14 residues. The CDR3 DNA is TGTGCCAGTAGTATCGCCCTAAACACCGGGGAGCTGTTTTTT. It encodes CASSIALNTGELFF.

This chain joins TRBV29-1 and TRBJ1-5, with 8 nucleotides matching TRBD1. CDR3 length equals 14 residues. J gave up 3 bases and V 5 bases, and 6 bases lay outside the gene matches. The germline CDR1 and CDR2 sequences are SQVTM and ANQGSEA. CDR3 protein: CSVRSDRDNQPQHF. In DNA form, the CDR3 reads TGCAGCGTTCGTTCGGACAGGGACAATCAGCCCCAGCATTTT.

This chain joins TRBV5-1 and TRBJ2-7, with 7 nucleotides matching TRBD1. Germline V lookup: CDR1 SGHRS, CDR2 YFSETQ. J gave up 0 bases and V 0 bases, and 3 bases lay outside the gene matches. The CDR3 is made up of 15 amino acids. The CDR3 here is CASSLGGTASYEQYF. DNA of the CDR3: TGCGCCAGCAGCTTGGGAGGGACAGCCTCCTACGAGCAGTACTTC. Filled out from reference TRBV5-1 and TRBJ2-7, the complete variable domain reads KAGVTQTPRYLIKTRGQQVTLSCSPISGHRSVSWYQQTPGQGLQFLFEYFSETQRNKGNFPGRFSGRQFSNSRSEMNVSTLELGDSALYLCASSLGGTASYEQYFGPGTRLTVT.

This clone has a handful of counts. The rearrangement uses TRBV5-1 and TRBJ1-2; 7 nucleotides agree with TRBD1. CDR1 SGHRS and CDR2 YFSETQ come from the germline V gene. Losses at the gene ends were 4 bases for V and 2 bases for J; bases not matched to a gene: 8. CDR3 length: 15 residues. CDR3 sequence reads: CASSPGQFLNYGYTF. For the CDR3, the DNA is TGCGCCAGCAGCCCGGGACAGTTCTTAAACTATGGCTACACCTTC. The variable domain in full, with the rest retrieved from reference TRBV5-1 and TRBJ1-2, is KAGVTQTPRYLIKTRGQQVTLSCSPISGHRSVSWYQQTPGQGLQFLFEYFSETQRNKGNFPGRFSGRQFSNSRSEMNVSTLELGDSALYLCASSPGQFLNYGYTFGSGTRLTVV.

The V call is TRBV20-1, the J call TRBJ1-6; 7 positions match TRBD1. V dropped 5 bases and J dropped 16; count of bases not matched to a gene: 8. CDR3 size: 11 residues. From germline, CDR1 is DFQATT and CDR2 SNEGSKA (reference sequence). DNA for the CDR3: TGCAGTGCTGAGAAACAGGGGCGACTCCACTTT. Its translation: CSAEKQGRLHF.

The chain is built from TRBV7-6 and TRBJ2-7; weak D call: TRBD2 (6 bases). V was shortened by 1 base and J by 6 bases, with 16 bases between the two germline ends. This CDR3 has 15 amino acids. CDR1 is SGHVS and CDR2 is FNYEAQ in the germline V gene. CDR3 bases: TGTGCCAGCAGCTTAGGGGCGGGACCAACAACCGAGCAGTACTTC. Protein sequence: CASSLGAGPTTEQYF.

This clone was detected once. This chain links TRBV7-8 with TRBJ1-1, with 8 bases that match TRBD1. Germline CDR1 SGHVS, CDR2 FQNEAQ. This CDR3 has 14 residues. J gave up 4 bases and V 5 bases, and 6 bases lay outside the gene matches. The chain's CDR3 is CASSTGQGGTEAFF. The CDR3 DNA reads as TGTGCCAGCAGCACAGGACAGGGAGGCACTGAAGCTTTCTTT. Looking up the rest from reference TRBV7-8 and TRBJ1-1 gives the full variable domain: GAGVSQSPRYKVAKRGQDVALRCDPISGHVSLFWYQQALGQGPEFLTYFQNEAQLDKSGLPSDRFFAERPEGSVSTLKIQRTQQEDSAVYLCASSTGQGGTEAFFGQGTRLTVV.

The gene calls are TRBV6-6 and TRBJ1-5; perhaps TRBD1 as D (5 bases). V was shortened by 5 bases and J by 5 bases, with 16 bases between the two germline ends. The CDR3 extends over 15 amino acids. Germline CDR1 reads MNHNY; CDR2 reads SVGAGI (reference sequence). Here the CDR3 reads CASSHHDSVYQPQHF. The CDR3 DNA follows: TGTGCCAGCAGTCACCACGACAGTGTTTATCAGCCCCAGCATTTT.

This clone was seen only a few times. This rearrangement joins TRBV11-2 to TRBJ1-5; 8 positions match TRBD1. The CDR3 runs 15 residues. Trimming at V came to 5 bases and at J to 3 bases, leaving 6 bases not matched to a gene. Germline V lookup: CDR1 SGHAT, CDR2 FQNNGV. In DNA, the CDR3 is TGTGCCAGCAGCAAATCAGGGGGCGACAATCAGCCCCAGCATTTT. Translated, it gives CASSKSGGDNQPQHF.

This rearrangement joins TRBV4-3 to TRBJ2-6; TRBD1 aligns across 7 bases. This CDR3 is 18 amino acids long. Trimming removed 0 bases from V and 0 bases from J; junction bases left unmatched: 5. Germline lookup yields CDR1 LGHNA and CDR2 YSLEER. The chain's CDR3 is CASSQDQGVSSGANVLTF. CDR3 in DNA: TGCGCCAGCAGCCAAGACCAGGGGGTCAGCTCTGGGGCCAACGTCCTGACTTTC.

The J gene is TRBJ1-2, the V gene TRBV3-1 (or the pseudogene TRBV3-2), with 8 bases matching TRBD1. Germline lookup yields CDR1 LGHDT and CDR2 YNNKEL (reference sequence). There are 15 residues in the CDR3. Germline trimming cut 4 bases from V and 2 bases from J; bases unmatched to any gene: 6. DNA of the CDR3: TGTGCCAGCAGCCCCTCAGGACAGGGAAACTATGGCTACACCTTC. It encodes CASSPSGQGNYGYTF.